This T cell receptor (beta chain) was documented in a study of siplizumab effects on memory and regulatory T cells. Notes on the study in general: Apparently key alloresponse contributors, naive T cells also seemed more diverse than memory cells. Assignment of a naive or memory phenotype failed for roughly 80-97% of the proliferating CD4+ or CD8+ clones.

The mixed lymphocyte reaction cells were cocultured at 37°C for about six days. This clone is classed as medium-sized. As yet, its antigen is unknown. Sequencing of each sample assayed around 10^5 TCR templates. Profiled with immunoSEQ multiplex PCR; TCRdb holds only in-frame clones, not every one. Among 15,000 to 20,000 clones listed, 40% to 55% were seen once. CDR3 length equals 14 residues. The junction had 2 bases not matched to a gene; V was cut back by 3 bases and J by 0 bases. CDR1 is SGHTA, CDR2 FQGNSA, per germline. The sample comprised CFSE-low (dividing) CD4+ T cells sorted from an allogeneic mixed lymphocyte reaction. The TCR sequence derives from a human donor in good health; the cells came from an allogeneic mixed lymphocyte reaction. This chain connects TRBV7-2 to TRBJ2-7; the match to TRBD1 covers 7 bases. CDR3 region: CASSFRQGSYEQYF. The CDR3 region has the DNA TGTGCCAGCAGCTTCCGACAGGGCTCCTACGAGCAGTACTTC.